These 18 T cell receptor beta chains share one sample of origin, sequenced in a study of shared clonotypes between healthy human individuals. The naive CD8 subset, CD45RO-negative cells positively selected for CCR7, excluded terminally differentiated effector memory CD45RA+ cells. TCRdb's table, derived via immunoSEQ multiplex PCR, lists solely in-frame clones and lacks some. The top ten clones hold approximately 1.7% of a sample with about 2.1 million clones, just under 95% of them seen once. Input material: naive CD8+ T cells from PBMCs. The receptor source for this set is a man aged 18 to 29 in good health. Some clones in this sample may be carry-over from other donors' samples.

The chain recombines TRBV2 with TRBJ2-3, with D perhaps being TRBD1 or TRBD2 (5 bases each). The CDR3 totals 13 residues. The V end was cut by 6 bases, the J end by 1 base, with 8 bases between. The germline gives CDR1 SNHLY, CDR2 FYNNEI. This CDR3 is CASRGDGTDTQYF. In DNA, the CDR3 is TGTGCCAGCAGAGGGGACGGCACAGATACGCAGTATTTT.

This clone was picked up one time. J is TRBJ1-5 and V is TRBV6-5, with D uncertain. CDR3 length: 14 amino acids. V lost 0 bases to trimming and J lost 10 bases, with 13 bases between them. The germline CDR1 and CDR2 sequences are MNHEY and SVGAGI. The CDR3 region is CASSYSIAGDPQHF. Here the CDR3 DNA reads TGTGCCAGCAGTTACTCGATCGCCGGGGATCCCCAGCATTTT.

Notes on this clone: Other DNA sequences in this specimen translate into the identical CDR3. The chain employs TRBV2 and TRBJ2-7, with D possibly matching TRBD1 (7 bases). The CDR3 extends over 16 amino acids. Trimming stripped 3 bases from V and 1 base from J, with 16 bases between. The germline CDR1 and CDR2 sequences are SNHLY and FYNNEI. The CDR3 DNA is TGTGCCAGCAGTGAGGCAGGGGGGACACTATCCTACGAGCAGTACTTC. As protein: CASSEAGGTLSYEQYF.

The genes are TRBV13 and TRBJ2-1; perhaps TRBD1 as D (6 bases). Between the trimmed V and J ends, which lost 5 bases and 4 bases, there was a span of 9 bases. The CDR3 spans 13 residues. Germline lookup yields CDR1 PRHDT and CDR2 FYEKMQ (reference sequence). CDR3 DNA: TGTGCCAGCAGCGTTGGACAGTACAATGAGCAGTTCTTC. Amino acids: CASSVGQYNEQFF.

The chain links TRBV7-6 to TRBJ2-5; TRBD1 matches 8 bases. The J call may be mistaken, given a closer DNA end match to TRBJ2-7. CDR1 is SGHVS and CDR2 is FNYEAQ in the germline V gene. The CDR3 runs to 15 residues. The CDR3 here is CASSSRTGRVYEQYF. The CDR3 DNA reads as TGTGCCAGCAGCTCTCGGACAGGGCGGGTTTACGAGCAGTACTTC.

The V call is TRBV27, the J call TRBJ2-5; D is perhaps TRBD1 (6 bases). The CDR3 loop spans 13 amino acids. V was pared by 7 bases and J by 4 bases, with 13 bases between. In germline, CDR1 is MNHEY, CDR2 SMNVEV (reference sequence). The CDR3 protein is CASTYRVGETQYF. In DNA form, the CDR3 reads TGTGCCAGCACCTACAGGGTCGGAGAGACCCAGTACTTC.

The V gene is TRBV19, the J gene TRBJ2-7; 7 bases align to TRBD1. J gave up 5 bases and V 1 base, and 8 bases lay outside the gene matches. Germline loops: CDR1 LNHDA, CDR2 SQIVND (reference sequence). The CDR3 loop spans 15 amino acids. CDR3 bases: TGTGCCAGTAGTATAGTTCCAGGGGGAGTTAACGAGCAGTACTTC. Translated: CASSIVPGGVNEQYF.

This clone appeared once. The chain combines TRBV11-2 with TRBJ2-3, with D possibly TRBD1 on 6 matching bases. The CDR3 is 15 residues long. Per the germline V gene, CDR1 is SGHAT and CDR2 is FQNNGV. V was trimmed by 5 bases and J by 2 bases, leaving 14 bases between them. CDR3 protein: CASSDTGGFTDTQYF. CDR3 nucleotide sequence: TGTGCCAGCAGCGATACTGGGGGCTTCACAGATACGCAGTATTTT.

The chain links TRBV9 to TRBJ1-2; maybe TRBD1 (5 bases). CDR3 length: 15 amino acids. Germline assignment: CDR1 SGDLS and CDR2 YYNGEE. Trimming removed 0 bases from V and 6 bases from J, with 15 bases in between. The CDR3: CASSVERGGTDGYTF. The CDR3 DNA is TGTGCCAGCAGCGTAGAGAGGGGAGGTACGGATGGCTACACCTTC.

V gene TRBV7-7 combines with J gene TRBJ2-3; TRBD2 matches at 7 bases. The CDR3 runs to 15 residues. V was clipped by 5 bases and J by 0 bases; unmatched bases: 5. Germline CDR1 reads SSHAT; CDR2 reads FNYEAQ (reference sequence). The CDR3 coding sequence is TGTGCCAGCAGCCCACTAGCGACTAGCACAGATACGCAGTATTTT. Protein product: CASSPLATSTDTQYF.

The V call is TRBV28, the J call TRBJ1-2; D not resolved. Per the germline V gene, CDR1 is MDHEN and CDR2 is SYDVKM. The CDR3 has 12 residues. Trimming stripped 6 bases from V and 5 bases from J, with 10 bases between. Here the CDR3 reads CASSPYGYGYTF. The DNA for the CDR3 is TGTGCCAGCAGCCCATACGGGTATGGCTACACCTTC.

CDR3 region: CASETVGGNLAASSYNEQFF. The CDR3 bases are TGCGCCAGCGAGACGGTGGGGGGGAACCTAGCGGCCAGCTCCTACAATGAGCAGTTCTTC. The chain combines TRBV5-1 with TRBJ2-1, with 7 positions matching TRBD2. Germline CDR1 and CDR2: SGHRS and YFSETQ. After removal of 7 bases from V and 0 bases from J, the junction contained 22 bases not matched to a gene. The CDR3 is made up of 20 amino acids.

V usage is TRBV7-6 and J usage is TRBJ2-3; D is unresolved. V was cut by 2 bases and J by 3 bases, with 12 bases left in between. CDR3 length: 15 residues. In germline, CDR1 is SGHVS, CDR2 FNYEAQ. CDR3 in DNA: TGTGCCAGCAGCTTAACCGGCTCCAGGACAGATACGCAGTATTTT. Translated, it gives CASSLTGSRTDTQYF.

V and J are TRBV27 and TRBJ2-1; D gene ambiguous. Germline CDR1 MNHEY, CDR2 SMNVEV (reference sequence). The germline V and J ends were trimmed by 4 bases and 3 bases, with 16 bases remaining between them. The CDR3 length is 16 residues. This CDR3 is CASSSQVLQDYNEQFF. The CDR3 DNA follows: TGTGCCAGCAGTTCCCAGGTCCTCCAGGACTACAATGAGCAGTTCTTC.

Turning to this clone: Additional DNA sequences in this sample encode the identical CDR3. The chain recombines TRBV27 with TRBJ2-7, with D hard to call. CDR3 length equals 12 residues. V lost 3 bases and J lost 6, with 9 bases in between. Per germline, CDR1 MNHEY and CDR2 SMNVEV (reference sequence). CDR3 in DNA: TGTGCCAGCAGTTTTTTGGGATCCGAGCAGTACTTC. The encoded protein is CASSFLGSEQYF.

V gene TRBV7-2 combines with J gene TRBJ2-1, with D unclear. Trimming left V 0 bases short and J 4 bases short, with 13 bases between. The CDR3 covers 16 residues. The germline gives CDR1 SGHTA, CDR2 FQGNSA. The DNA of the CDR3 is TGTGCCAGCAGCTTAGCAGGGCCCGTGCTTTACAATGAGCAGTTCTTC. As protein: CASSLAGPVLYNEQFF.

The chain employs TRBV7-9 and TRBJ2-1; 12 bases line up with TRBD1. Germline CDR1 and CDR2: SEHNR and FQNEAQ (reference sequence). V gave up 5 bases and J gave up 9 bases; unmatched junction bases: 11. The CDR3 is 16 amino acids. The DNA for the CDR3 is TGTGCCAGCAGCGCCCCGGGACAGGGGGCCTCACGTGAGCAGTTCTTC. As protein: CASSAPGQGASREQFF.

V is TRBV9 and J is TRBJ2-2; 9 positions match TRBD1. Germline loops: CDR1 SGDLS, CDR2 YYNGEE. This CDR3 region has 18 residues. V shed 4 bases and J 5 bases; nucleotides not matched to a gene: 15. CDR3 in amino acids: CASSPLRWTGEGTGELFF. The CDR3 nucleotides read TGTGCCAGCAGCCCCCTCCGATGGACAGGGGAGGGTACCGGGGAGCTGTTTTTT.